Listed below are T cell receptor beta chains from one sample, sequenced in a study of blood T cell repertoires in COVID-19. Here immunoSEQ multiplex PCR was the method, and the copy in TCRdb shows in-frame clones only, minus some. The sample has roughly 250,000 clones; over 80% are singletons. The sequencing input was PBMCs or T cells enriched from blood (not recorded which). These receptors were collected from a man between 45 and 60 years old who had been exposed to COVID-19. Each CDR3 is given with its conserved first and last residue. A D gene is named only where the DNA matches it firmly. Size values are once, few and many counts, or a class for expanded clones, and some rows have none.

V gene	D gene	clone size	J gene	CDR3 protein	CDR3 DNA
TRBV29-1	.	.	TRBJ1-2	CSVVGGVVGYTF	TGCAGCGTTGTCGGGGGGGTAGTAGGCTACACCTTC
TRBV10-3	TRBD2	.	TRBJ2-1	CAISSSGAITNNEQFF	TGTGCCATCAGCTCTAGCGGTGCCATCACTAACAATGAGCAGTTCTTC
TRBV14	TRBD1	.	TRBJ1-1	CASSRQWGQMNTEAFF	TGTGCCAGCAGCCGTCAGTGGGGACAGATGAACACTGAAGCTTTCTTT
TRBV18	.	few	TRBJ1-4	CASSPLGDEKLFF	TGTGCCAGCTCACCTTTGGGCGATGAAAAACTGTTTTTT
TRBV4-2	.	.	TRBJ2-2	CASSQGVRAGELFF	TGTGCCAGCAGCCAGGGAGTTCGGGCCGGGGAGCTGTTTTTT
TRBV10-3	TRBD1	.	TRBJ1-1	CAISRTGDTEAFF	TGTGCCATCAGCAGGACAGGGGACACTGAAGCTTTCTTT
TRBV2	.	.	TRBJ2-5	CASSANRESWETQYF	TGTGCCAGCAGTGCAAACAGGGAGTCGTGGGAGACCCAGTACTTC
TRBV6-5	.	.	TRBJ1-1	CASRVTGWDTEAFF	TGTGCCAGCAGGGTTACAGGGTGGGACACTGAAGCTTTCTTT
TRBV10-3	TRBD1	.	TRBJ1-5	CAISRDRGNSNQPQHF	TGTGCCATCAGTCGGGACAGGGGAAATAGCAATCAGCCCCAGCATTTT
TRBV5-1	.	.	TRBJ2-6	CASGPDRSSSGANVLTF	TGCGCCAGCGGCCCCGACAGGTCTAGCTCTGGGGCCAACGTCCTGACTTTC
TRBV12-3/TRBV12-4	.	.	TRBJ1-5	CASSTEANQPQHF	TGTGCCAGCAGTACGGAGGCGAATCAGCCCCAGCATTTT